This T cell receptor beta chain was retrieved from a study of graft-versus-host responses after intestinal transplantation. After removal of 5 bases from V and 7 bases from J, the junction contained 5 bases not matched to a gene. CDR1 LNHDA and CDR2 SQIVND come from the germline V gene (reference sequence). The length of the CDR3 is 14 residues. TCRdb's copy holds only in-frame clones and misses some; the assay was immunoSEQ multiplex PCR. The sample shows 75,000 to 100,000 clones, 80% to 95% of them seen only once. Of note for this clone: Its antigen is as yet unknown.

The clonotype originates from a human donor who received an intestinal transplant. The sample consisted of unstimulated CD4+ T cells sorted from spleen or lymph node cells, taken before intestinal transplant. The V and J genes are TRBV19 and TRBJ2-1, with 10 bases lining up with TRBD1. The CDR3 protein is CASSWGQGWNEQFF. DNA for the CDR3: TGTGCCAGTAGTTGGGGACAGGGGTGGAATGAGCAGTTCTTC.